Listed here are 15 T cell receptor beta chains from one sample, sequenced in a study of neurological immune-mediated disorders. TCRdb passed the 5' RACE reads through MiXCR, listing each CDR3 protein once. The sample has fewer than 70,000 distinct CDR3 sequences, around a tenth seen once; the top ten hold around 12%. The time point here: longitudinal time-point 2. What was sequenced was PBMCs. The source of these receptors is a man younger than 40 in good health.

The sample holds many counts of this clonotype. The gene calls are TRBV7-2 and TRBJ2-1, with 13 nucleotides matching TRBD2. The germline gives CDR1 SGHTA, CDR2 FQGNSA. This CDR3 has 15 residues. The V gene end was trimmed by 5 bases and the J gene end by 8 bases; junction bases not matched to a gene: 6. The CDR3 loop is CASSPGLAGVYEQFF. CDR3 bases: TGTGCCAGCAGCCCCGGACTAGCGGGAGTCTATGAGCAGTTCTTC.

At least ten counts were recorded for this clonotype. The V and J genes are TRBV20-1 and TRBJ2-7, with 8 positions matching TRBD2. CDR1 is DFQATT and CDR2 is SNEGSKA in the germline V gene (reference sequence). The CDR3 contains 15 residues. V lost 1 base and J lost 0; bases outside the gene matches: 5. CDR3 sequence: CSARAGGTFSYEQYF. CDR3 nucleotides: TGCAGTGCTAGAGCGGGAGGGACTTTCTCCTACGAGCAGTACTTC.

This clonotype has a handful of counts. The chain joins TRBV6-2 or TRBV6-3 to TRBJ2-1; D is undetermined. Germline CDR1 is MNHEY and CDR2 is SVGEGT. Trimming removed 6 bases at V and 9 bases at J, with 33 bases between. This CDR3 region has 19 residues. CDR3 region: CASSYIIVPGSPLMGEQFF. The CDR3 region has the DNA TGTGCCAGCAGCTATATTATAGTCCCCGGCAGTCCTTTGATGGGTGAGCAGTTCTTC.

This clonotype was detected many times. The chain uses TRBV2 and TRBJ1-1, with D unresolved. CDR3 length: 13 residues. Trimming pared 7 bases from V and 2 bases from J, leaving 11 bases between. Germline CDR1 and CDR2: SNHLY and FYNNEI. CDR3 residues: CASIQARNTEAFF. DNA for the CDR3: TGTGCCAGCATCCAGGCGAGAAACACTGAAGCTTTCTTT.

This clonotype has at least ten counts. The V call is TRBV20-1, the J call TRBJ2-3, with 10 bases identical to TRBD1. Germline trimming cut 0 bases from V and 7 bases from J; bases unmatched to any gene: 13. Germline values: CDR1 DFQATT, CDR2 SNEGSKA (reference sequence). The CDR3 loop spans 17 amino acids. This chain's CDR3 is CSARDYLGTGELNTQYF. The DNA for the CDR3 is TGCAGTGCTAGAGACTACCTCGGGACAGGGGAATTAAATACGCAGTATTTT.

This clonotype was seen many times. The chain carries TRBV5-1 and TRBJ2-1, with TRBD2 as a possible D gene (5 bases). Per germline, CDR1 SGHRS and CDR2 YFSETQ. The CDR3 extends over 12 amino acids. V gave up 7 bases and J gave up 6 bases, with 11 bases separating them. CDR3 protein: CASRGNRNEQFF. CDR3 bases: TGCGCCAGCCGGGGAAATCGCAATGAGCAGTTCTTC.

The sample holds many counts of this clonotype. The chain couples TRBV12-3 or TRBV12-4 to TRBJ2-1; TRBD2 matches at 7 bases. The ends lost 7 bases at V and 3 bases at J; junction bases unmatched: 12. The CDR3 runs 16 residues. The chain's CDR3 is CASTSGGRGYYNEQFF. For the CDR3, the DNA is TGTGCCAGCACCTCCGGGGGGAGGGGCTACTACAATGAGCAGTTCTTC.

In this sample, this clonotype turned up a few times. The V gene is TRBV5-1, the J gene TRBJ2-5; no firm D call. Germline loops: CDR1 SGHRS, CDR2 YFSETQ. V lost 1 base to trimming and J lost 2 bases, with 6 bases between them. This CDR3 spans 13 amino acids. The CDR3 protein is CASSLPPQETQYF. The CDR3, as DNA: TGCGCCAGCAGCTTGCCCCCACAAGAGACCCAGTACTTC.

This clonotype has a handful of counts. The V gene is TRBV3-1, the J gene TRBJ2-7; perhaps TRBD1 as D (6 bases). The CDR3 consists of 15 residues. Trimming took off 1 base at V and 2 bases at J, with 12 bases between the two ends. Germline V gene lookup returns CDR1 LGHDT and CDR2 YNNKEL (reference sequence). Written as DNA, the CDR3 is TGTGCCAGCAGCCAAGGCGGCAGGGGAACCTACGAGCAGTACTTC. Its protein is CASSQGGRGTYEQYF.

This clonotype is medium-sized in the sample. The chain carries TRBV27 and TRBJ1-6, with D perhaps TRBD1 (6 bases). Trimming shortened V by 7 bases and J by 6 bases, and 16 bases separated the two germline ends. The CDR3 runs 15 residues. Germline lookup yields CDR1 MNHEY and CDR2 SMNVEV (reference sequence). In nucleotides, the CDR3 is TGTGCCAGCACCATAGGGGGATCGGTTAATTCACCCCTCCACTTT. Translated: CASTIGGSVNSPLHF.

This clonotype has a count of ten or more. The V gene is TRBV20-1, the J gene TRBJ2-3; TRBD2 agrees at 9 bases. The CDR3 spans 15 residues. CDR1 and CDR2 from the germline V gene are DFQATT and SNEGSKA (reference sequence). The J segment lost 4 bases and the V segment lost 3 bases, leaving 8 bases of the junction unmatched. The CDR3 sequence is CSASLSGGIADTQYF. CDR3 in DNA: TGCAGTGCTAGTCTCAGCGGGGGGATCGCAGATACGCAGTATTTT.

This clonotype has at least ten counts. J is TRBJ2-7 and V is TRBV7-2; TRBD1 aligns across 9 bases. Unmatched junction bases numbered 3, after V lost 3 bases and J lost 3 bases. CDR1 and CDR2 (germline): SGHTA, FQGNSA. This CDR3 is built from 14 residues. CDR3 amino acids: CASSFGTGNYEQYF. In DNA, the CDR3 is TGTGCCAGCAGCTTTGGGACAGGGAACTACGAGCAGTACTTC.

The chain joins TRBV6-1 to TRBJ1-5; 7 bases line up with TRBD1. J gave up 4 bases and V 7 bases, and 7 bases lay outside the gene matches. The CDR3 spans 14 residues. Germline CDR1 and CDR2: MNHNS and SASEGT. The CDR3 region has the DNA TGTGCCAGCAAGGCCGCGGGACAGAATCAGCCCCAGCATTTT. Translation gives CASKAAGQNQPQHF.

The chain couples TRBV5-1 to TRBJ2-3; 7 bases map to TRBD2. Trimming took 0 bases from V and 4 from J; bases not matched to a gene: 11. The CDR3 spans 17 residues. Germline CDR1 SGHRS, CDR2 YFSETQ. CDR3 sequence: CASSLEGTSVLSDTQYF. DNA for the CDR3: TGCGCCAGCAGCTTGGAGGGTACTAGCGTTCTTTCAGATACGCAGTATTTT.

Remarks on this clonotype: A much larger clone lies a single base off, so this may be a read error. The DNA of the CDR3 is TGCGCCAACAGCTTGGAGCCAGGAGAGGCCAATGAGCAGTTCTTC. Translating it yields CANSLEPGEANEQFF. The chain couples TRBV5-1 to TRBJ2-1; no clear D. Germline-derived CDR1 and CDR2 are SGHRS and YFSETQ. The CDR3 is made up of 15 amino acids.